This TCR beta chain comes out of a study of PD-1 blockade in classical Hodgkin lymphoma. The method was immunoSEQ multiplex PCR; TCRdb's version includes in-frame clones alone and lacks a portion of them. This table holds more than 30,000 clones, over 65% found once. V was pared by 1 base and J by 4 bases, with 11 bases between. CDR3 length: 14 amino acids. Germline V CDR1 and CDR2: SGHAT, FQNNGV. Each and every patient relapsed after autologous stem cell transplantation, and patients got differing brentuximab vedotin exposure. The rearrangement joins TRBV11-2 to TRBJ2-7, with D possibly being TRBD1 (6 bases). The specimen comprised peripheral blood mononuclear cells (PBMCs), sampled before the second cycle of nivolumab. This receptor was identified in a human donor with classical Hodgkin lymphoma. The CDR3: CASSLAPRGYEQYF. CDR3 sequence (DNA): TGTGCCAGCAGCTTAGCTCCGAGGGGGTACGAGCAGTACTTC.